This TCR beta chain was sequenced during a study of blood T cell repertoires in COVID-19. The overall study: In each case, the material was cDNA or gDNA derived from T cells, B-cell-depleted T cells, or PBMCs.

Using immunoSEQ multiplex PCR, the repertoire was profiled, and TCRdb retains in-frame clones only, with some absent. The sample includes more than 45,000 clones, about 90% of them seen just once. The CDR3 is made up of 14 amino acids. CDR1 is SGHTA and CDR2 is FQGNSA in the germline V gene. V lost 1 base and J 7 bases, leaving 11 bases between the germline ends. The clonotype originates from a man aged 65 to 85 with active COVID-19. The J gene is TRBJ1-5, the V gene TRBV7-2, with TRBD1 as a possible D gene (6 bases). Sequenced input: peripheral blood. CDR3 nucleotide sequence: TGTGCCAGCAGCTTAGGGGGGCAGGAACAGCCCCAGCATTTT. Encoded protein: CASSLGGQEQPQHF.